A selection of T cell receptor beta chains follows, all from one sample in a study of response to subunit inactivated influenza vaccine. TCRdb independently ran MiXCR on the RT-PCR reads; one entry per CDR3 protein. The sample has around 650,000 distinct CDR3 sequences; about a sixth are singletons. Here the sequenced sample was PBMCs from blood, taken 12 days after vaccination. These receptors were collected from a man aged 45 to 65 who received an inactivated influenza vaccine. CDR3s include the opening cysteine and the closing phenylalanine or tryptophan. D genes are given only for firm matches. Size values are once, few and many counts, or a class for expanded clones, and some rows have none.

J: TRBJ2-3; D: TRBD2; V: TRBV6-1; size: -; CDR3: CASSDSGRADTQYF; DNA: TGTGCCAGCAGTGATAGCGGGAGGGCAGATACGCAGTATTTT
J: TRBJ2-7; D: TRBD2; V: TRBV27; size: -; CDR3: CASSLKGGTSFPYEQYF; DNA: TGTGCCAGCAGTTTAAAAGGGGGGACTAGCTTTCCCTACGAGCAGTACTTC
J: TRBJ2-7; D: -; V: TRBV20-1; size: -; CDR3: CSARIHGYSYEQYF; DNA: TGCAGTGCTAGAATTCATGGCTACTCCTACGAGCAGTACTTC
J: TRBJ2-3; D: -; V: TRBV6-5; size: few; CDR3: CASSSGEFGIRTDTQYF; DNA: TGTGCCAGCAGTTCGGGGGAATTTGGGATTCGCACAGATACGCAGTATTTT
J: TRBJ1-5; D: -; V: TRBV19; size: few; CDR3: CASAPGPQPQHF; DNA: TGTGCCAGTGCTCCGGGGCCTCAGCCCCAGCATTTT
J: TRBJ2-2; D: -; V: TRBV15; size: few; CDR3: CATRTIAANTGELFF; DNA: TGTGCCACCAGGACCATAGCGGCAAACACCGGGGAGCTGTTTTTT
J: TRBJ2-1; D: -; V: TRBV4-3; size: -; CDR3: CASSHFRGALNEQFF; DNA: TGCGCCAGCAGCCACTTCCGGGGGGCATTAAATGAGCAGTTCTTC
J: TRBJ2-1; D: -; V: TRBV5-1; size: few; CDR3: CASSFDYSSNEQFF; DNA: TGCGCCAGCAGCTTCGACTACAGCTCCAATGAGCAGTTCTTC
J: TRBJ1-1; D: -; V: TRBV20-1; size: -; CDR3: CSKVLGGRTEAFF; DNA: TGCAGTAAGGTCCTGGGAGGTCGGACTGAAGCTTTCTTT
J: TRBJ2-5; D: -; V: TRBV9; size: -; CDR3: CASSVSPNTETQYF; DNA: TGTGCCAGCAGCGTGAGCCCGAATACGGAGACCCAGTACTTC
J: TRBJ2-3; D: TRBD1; V: TRBV5-1; size: -; CDR3: CASRTQGVSSTDTQYF; DNA: TGCGCCAGCAGAACACAGGGGGTTTCTAGCACAGATACGCAGTATTTT
J: TRBJ1-2; D: -; V: TRBV5-1; size: many; CDR3: CASSPNPQGNYGYTF; DNA: TGCGCCAGCAGCCCCAACCCCCAGGGGAACTATGGCTACACCTTC
J: TRBJ1-5; D: TRBD1; V: TRBV12-3/TRBV12-4; size: -; CDR3: CASSSGQGRNQPQHF; DNA: TGTGCCAGCAGTTCGGGACAGGGGCGCAATCAGCCCCAGCATTTT
J: TRBJ1-2; D: -; V: TRBV4-3; size: few; CDR3: CASSQDGQDYGYTF; DNA: TGCGCCAGCAGCCAAGACGGACAAGACTATGGCTACACCTTC
J: TRBJ2-5; D: TRBD1; V: TRBV7-8; size: few; CDR3: CASSLGRGQKETQYF; DNA: TGTGCCAGCAGCTTAGGACGGGGACAGAAAGAGACCCAGTACTTC
J: TRBJ1-1; D: TRBD1; V: TRBV6-1; size: few; CDR3: CASSRTGYEAFF; DNA: TGTGCCAGCAGCCGGACAGGGTATGAAGCTTTCTTT
J: TRBJ2-5; D: -; V: TRBV5-1; size: -; CDR3: CASSLEPAVQETQYF; DNA: TGCGCCAGCAGCTTGGAACCAGCGGTGCAAGAGACCCAGTACTTC
J: TRBJ1-2; D: -; V: TRBV4-1; size: few; CDR3: CASSQGGQRLNYGYTF; DNA: TGCGCCAGCAGCCAAGGAGGACAGCGACTTAACTATGGCTACACCTTC
J: TRBJ2-1; D: TRBD2; V: TRBV6-2/TRBV6-3; size: -; CDR3: CASSFGTSGGPLYNEQFF; DNA: TGTGCCAGCAGTTTCGGGACTAGCGGGGGCCCGCTCTACAATGAGCAGTTCTTC
J: TRBJ2-2; D: -; V: TRBV11-2; size: -; CDR3: CASSLRWQNTGELFF; DNA: TGTGCCAGCAGCTTACGTTGGCAGAACACCGGGGAGCTGTTTTTT
J: TRBJ2-1; D: -; V: TRBV23-1; size: -; CDR3: CASCLAAGSLGDEQFF; DNA: TGCGCCAGCTGTTTGGCGGCAGGGAGTTTGGGCGATGAGCAGTTCTTC
J: TRBJ2-7; D: TRBD2; V: TRBV4-1; size: -; CDR3: CASSQVAGGRNEQYF; DNA: TGCGCCAGCAGCCAAGTAGCGGGAGGGCGCAACGAGCAGTACTTC
J: TRBJ2-7; D: -; V: TRBV5-1; size: many; CDR3: CASSLAGSVANEQYF; DNA: TGCGCCAGCAGCTTAGCCGGGTCCGTCGCTAACGAGCAGTACTTC
J: TRBJ2-1; D: TRBD1; V: TRBV29-1; size: many; CDR3: CSVSSGGKNEQFF; DNA: TGCAGCGTTTCCTCAGGGGGCAAGAATGAGCAGTTCTTC
J: TRBJ1-2; D: -; V: TRBV21-1; size: -; CDR3: CASSKAYLGGRDGYTF; DNA: TGTGCCAGCAGCAAAGCCTACTTGGGGGGGAGGGATGGCTACACCTTC
J: TRBJ2-5; D: -; V: TRBV6-1; size: many; CDR3: CASSEGETQYF; DNA: TGTGCCAGCAGTGAAGGGGAGACCCAGTACTTC
J: TRBJ2-7; D: TRBD1; V: TRBV5-1; size: many; CDR3: CASSFQGANYEQYF; DNA: TGCGCCAGCAGCTTCCAGGGGGCTAACTACGAGCAGTACTTC
J: TRBJ2-3; D: -; V: TRBV7-3; size: few; CDR3: CASSFNPQDTQYF; DNA: TGTGCCAGCAGCTTCAACCCCCAGGATACGCAGTATTTT
J: TRBJ1-2; D: -; V: TRBV6-5; size: few; CDR3: CASSYSETASYGYTF; DNA: TGTGCCAGCAGTTACTCGGAGACAGCGTCCTATGGCTACACCTTC
J: TRBJ2-5; D: -; V: TRBV24-1; size: many; CDR3: CATSVGPGRETQYF; DNA: TGTGCCACCAGTGTAGGGCCAGGGCGGGAGACCCAGTACTTC
J: TRBJ2-7; D: -; V: TRBV6-5; size: few; CDR3: CASSYYRQPYEQYF; DNA: TGTGCCAGCAGTTACTATAGACAGCCCTACGAGCAGTACTTC
J: TRBJ2-2; D: -; V: TRBV10-2; size: -; CDR3: CASSELSGELFF; DNA: TGCGCCAGCAGTGAGCTGTCAGGGGAGCTGTTTTTT
J: TRBJ2-7; D: -; V: TRBV29-1; size: -; CDR3: CSARGPYEQYF; DNA: TGCAGCGCACGAGGGCCCTACGAGCAGTACTTC
J: TRBJ2-3; D: -; V: TRBV4-3; size: -; CDR3: CASSQYHRRPSGADTQYF; DNA: TGCGCCAGCAGCCAATACCACAGGCGACCATCCGGAGCAGATACGCAGTATTTT
J: TRBJ2-6; D: TRBD1; V: TRBV6-1; size: -; CDR3: CASSRDRGGSGANVLTF; DNA: TGTGCCAGCAGCCGAGACAGGGGAGGAAGTGGGGCCAACGTCCTGACTTTC
J: TRBJ2-2; D: TRBD2; V: TRBV20-1; size: -; CDR3: CSARLSGLTGELFF; DNA: TGCAGTGCTAGACTTAGCGGGCTGACCGGGGAGCTGTTTTTT
J: TRBJ2-2; D: -; V: TRBV7-9; size: -; CDR3: CASSFLFGGVNTGELFF; DNA: TGTGCCAGCAGCTTTCTGTTCGGGGGTGTAAACACCGGGGAGCTGTTTTTT
J: TRBJ2-5; D: -; V: TRBV14; size: few; CDR3: CASSQDLSRAETQYF; DNA: TGTGCCAGCAGCCAAGATCTGTCCAGGGCGGAGACCCAGTACTTC
J: TRBJ2-5; D: -; V: TRBV7-2; size: -; CDR3: CASSSYGGPSETQYF; DNA: TGTGCCAGCAGCTCTTACGGAGGGCCGAGTGAGACCCAGTACTTC
J: TRBJ1-2; D: -; V: TRBV6-5; size: few; CDR3: CASSYMTGGGYTF; DNA: TGTGCCAGCAGTTACATGACCGGAGGGGGCTACACCTTC
J: TRBJ1-5; D: TRBD1; V: TRBV7-2; size: few; CDR3: CASSRTGTVIDQPQHF; DNA: TGTGCCAGCAGCCGAACCGGGACAGTAATCGATCAGCCCCAGCATTTT
J: TRBJ2-7; D: -; V: TRBV27; size: many; CDR3: CASSPTGAGPFEQYF; DNA: TGTGCCAGCAGCCCGACGGGGGCAGGGCCCTTCGAGCAGTACTTC
J: TRBJ2-5; D: -; V: TRBV6-5; size: few; CDR3: CASSSIASVKQETQYF; DNA: TGTGCCAGCAGTTCGATAGCGTCAGTGAAGCAAGAGACCCAGTACTTC
J: TRBJ2-5; D: -; V: TRBV4-1; size: -; CDR3: CASSHSGEETQYF; DNA: TGCGCCAGCAGCCATTCAGGGGAGGAGACCCAGTACTTC
J: TRBJ2-1; D: -; V: TRBV3-1; size: -; CDR3: CASSQPQGKKFF; DNA: TGTGCCAGCAGCCAACCCCAGGGTAAGAAGTTCTTC
J: TRBJ1-2; D: -; V: TRBV6-4; size: few; CDR3: CATMGRVEGYTF; DNA: TGTGCCACAATGGGCAGGGTTGAGGGCTACACCTTC
J: TRBJ2-7; D: -; V: TRBV7-2; size: -; CDR3: CASSLSYRTYEQYF; DNA: TGTGCCAGCAGCTTAAGTTACAGAACCTACGAGCAGTACTTC